This T cell receptor (beta chain) was sequenced for a study of cytomegalovirus exposure and HLA in healthy donors (dated by TCRdb to 2016 to 2017). Context from the whole study: An earlier analysis of roughly 610 of the donors reported 276 Gb of sequence data and 90 million to 120 million unique TCR beta sequences obtained from around 170 million T cells. Around 330 gigabases of sequencing data and around 80 million unique TCR sequences made up an early release that covered some 640 HLA-typed donors. The genetic ancestry cluster associated with self-reported Caucasian donors included 81% of the roughly 400 genotyped donors. The study aimed to test whether cataloging public T cell receptors could reveal signatures of past pathogen exposure. The study profiled the T cell repertoires of hundreds of subjects by immunosequencing and related them to cytomegalovirus serostatus. Along with the approximately 600-subject first cohort, a separate validation cohort of over 90 different subjects was used. The study combined high-throughput TCR immunosequencing, statistical association of individual TCRs with disease status, and machine learning to predict cytomegalovirus infection status. A later analysis re-analyzed previously published TCR beta repertoires from 600 to 850 donors and added high-resolution HLA genotyping to study TCR occurrence patterns. Rather than drawing on any new phenotypic data, the later analysis identified candidate immune exposures from TCR beta sequences and the way those sequences occurred across donors. In an earlier analysis of roughly 540 of the donors, high-throughput TCR beta sequencing was used to judge whether each TCR beta V gene segment behaved as functional or pseudogenic. Alongside the repertoire data, information on donor age, sex, ethnicity and CMV serostatus was compiled. A later genetic analysis used genome-wide SNP genotypes for about three fifths of the 666 donors, treating that subset as a discovery cohort. All discovery cohort repertoires had been generated on a single sequencing platform. HLA typing included class I and class II loci at four-digit resolution. Typing coverage varied by locus: about 629-640 donors for A, B, C, DRB1 and DQB1; roughly 510 for DQA1; more than 600 for DPA1; approximately 450 for DPB1. Roughly 5 DR-DQ haplotypes were treated as single units for association and clustering because of strong linkage in the cohort. Across approximately 400 genotyped donors of the cohort, an average of about 200,000 unique TCR beta nucleotide sequences per donor were sequenced, and 15% to 20% of those sequences were non-productive. The paper's findings and limits, for the study overall: In a later analysis, the rate of TCR association differed among HLA loci, with DRB1 alleles having the most associated TCRs and HLA-C alleles having the fewest. Most CMV-associated TCR beta chains appeared to be HLA-restricted in a later analysis, and the HLA associations seemed to be driven largely by CMV exposure. The sequencing pipeline was judged likely to have produced a cluster of highly shared sequence variants as a technical artifact. The authors suggested that the approach could potentially be extended to other disease states and immunological phenotypes. A later genetic analysis reported fewer N-insertions in productive TCRs among donors in an Asian-associated ancestry cluster than the roughly 690-donor mean. A later analysis reported that several top co-occurrence clusters appeared linked to parvovirus B19, influenza, CMV and Epstein-Barr virus. The classifier was reported to diagnose cytomegalovirus status with high specificity and sensitivity in both the original and validation cohorts. In vitro tests confirmed that three of the cytomegalovirus-associated TCR beta chains recognize cytomegalovirus antigens. V-gene and J-gene trimming of TCR beta chains was associated with a missense DCLRE1C variant in a later genetic analysis, and the association was replicated in an independent cohort. Because HLA typing was unavailable for some donors at each locus, only the typed subset was used in association tests. Compared with equally common non-associated chains, HLA-associated TCR beta chains in a later analysis were more clonally expanded and had lower generation probabilities. Correlated functional status among segregating V segments might be attributable to linkage disequilibrium, but an unknown experimental factor could not be ruled out. A further reported finding was that TCR beta sequences accurately predicted the HLA-A and HLA-B alleles for most subjects in the first cohort. When HLA alleles, especially DR and DQ, strongly co-occurred, TCR associations were difficult to assign to individual alleles. The presence/absence analyses assumed that sequencing depth was roughly uniform across donors, and that assumption may not be true. For the cohort, immune exposure information was limited to CMV serostatus. While some public TCRs were present in many individuals, most TCR sequences turned up only very rarely across donors. The study gave a list of around 170 TCR beta chains associated with cytomegalovirus. Only TCR beta chains were sequenced in this cohort, and the absence of alpha or paired-chain data limited detectable features. Seventeen rarely observed V segments, including chromosome 9 orphons, were excluded from the earlier analysis of a few hundred of the donors because counts were too low. In a later analysis, some 17,000 TCR beta sequences were associated with specific HLA alleles at a false discovery rate of 0.05. An earlier analysis of around 600 of the donors showed that most TCR beta V segments appeared in productive rearrangements either about 90% or about 30% of the time, which broadly matched IMGT annotations.

This clone has only a few counts. The antigen it binds to is not known. Base qualities are not provided; no much larger clone lies one nucleotide away. The protocol used for the library was the immunoSEQ multiplex PCR assay. For the multiplex PCR, a mixture combining 60 forward primers for TCR Vbeta segments and 13 reverse primers for TCR Jbeta segments was used. Amplification of the CDR3 region of rearranged TCR beta genes was performed with a multiplex PCR assay on genomic DNA. Amplified TCR beta libraries were sequenced as 87-base-pair reads on the Illumina HiSeq System. In the paper's pipeline: A later analysis tallied some 79 million unique TCR beta chains across the 666 repertoires, and approximately 12 million of those chains were shared by two or more donors. A nearest-neighbor algorithm error-corrected the raw reads and collapsed the reads into unique sequences, merging closely related sequences to remove PCR and sequencing errors. Alignment of CDR3 sequences to IMGT reference sequences was used to assign V, D and J gene segments. Each retained sequence needed at least a six-nucleotide match to both a V gene segment and a J gene segment. A rearrangement counted as productive if the CDR3 had no stop codons and remained in frame with V and J, and every other rearrangement counted as non-productive. Following IMGT convention, CDR3 was defined as the stretch from the second conserved V-encoded cysteine to the conserved J-encoded phenylalanine. In an earlier analysis of just under 600 of the donors, sequences lacking an unambiguous match to a single V gene segment were excluded. In an earlier analysis of about 590 of the donors, a V segment was called functional when productive rearrangements were above 56.7%, and segregating when the standard deviation between donors exceeded 5%. A statistical classification framework was built for diagnosing cytomegalovirus status from the catalog of TCR beta chain sequences. In a later analysis, TCR nucleotide sequences were compared against IMGT/GENE-DB human TR gene sequences so that V and J genes could be assigned. A later analysis assigned CDR3 sequences and most-parsimonious VDJ recombination scenarios with the TCRdist pipeline. In a later analysis, each TCR beta chain was defined by its CDR3 amino acid sequence together with its V-gene family, and reads without a unique V-gene family were excluded. A later analysis removed roughly 590 highly shared, low-generation-probability nucleotide sequences to deal with suspected cross-contamination and a sequencing artifact. For each public chain, a later analysis derived a clonal expansion index from normalized ranks of inferred template counts within each repertoire. In a later analysis, generation probabilities were computed using a VDJ recombination model fitted to out-of-frame rearrangements, and the results were checked against IGoR. In a later analysis, hypergeometric tests were used to score TCR-TCR, TCR-HLA and TCR-CMV co-occurrence, with a repertoire-size bias correction applied to TCR pairs. A later analysis estimated false discovery rates by permuting HLA or CMV assignments 20 times. A later analysis grouped co-occurring TCRs with DBSCAN, adding TCRdist sequence similarity when clustering within HLA-allele-positive subsets. Repertoires with fewer than 30,000 or more than 120,000 public chains, plus five repertoires with anomalous nucleotide sharing, were excluded from co-occurrence clustering. Sourced from immuneACCESS, this table was stored by TCRdb with only in-frame sequences that have V and J called. A share of the clones is absent; for the studies checked, an unresolved V gene accounts for under half, and the remainder has no known explanation. The V and J calls and the clone size are those of that table, but D and trimming were determined from the DNA. A total of about 110,000 clones appear in this sample, 70% to 85% of them only once. Roughly 0.79% of the sample is taken by the ten largest.

In total, 666 healthy bone marrow donors made up the cohort. At the time of sampling, all cohort members were nominally healthy, though unrecorded immune exposures were likely present. The donor tested CMV seronegative, placing the donor among the 350 to 400 seronegative members of the cohort. Each donor provided a peripheral blood sample, and peripheral blood mononuclear cells were used for TCR beta sequencing. The Qiagen DNeasy Blood Extraction Kit was used to extract genomic DNA from the blood cell samples. The clonotype comes from a boy between 10 and 17 years old in good health and CMV-seronegative. Sequencing was done on a sample of PBMCs.

The CDR3: CASSQSEGKTGGRQPQHF. The DNA is as follows: TGCGCCAGCAGCCAATCCGAAGGTAAAACGGGAGGGAGACAGCCCCAGCATTTT. The chain couples TRBV4-1 to TRBJ1-5; the D segment cannot be called with confidence. V and J are truncated by 2 bases and 7 bases respectively, leaving an intervening sequence of 24 bases. From the cysteine up to the phenylalanine, the CDR3 has a length of 18 residues. Only the CDR3 region is kept as DNA, spanning 54 bases read in frame from base 1. In the germline V gene, CDR1 corresponds to MGHRA and CDR2 to YSYEKL.